This T cell receptor (beta chain) was obtained from a study of Graves' ophthalmopathy and Graves' hyperthyroidism. Points from the study as a whole: Most clonotypes expanded in thyroid above 0.001 frequency were present in blood too.

As for this clonotype: Its antigen is currently unknown.

For repertoire sequencing, the TCR beta CDR3 regions were amplified from RNA transcripts. In the first round, RT-PCR was carried out with HTBI primers, and a multiplex PCR formed the second round. Via MiXCR, TCRdb re-called the multiplex PCR reads, giving one row per CDR3 protein. The sample shows 680,000 or so distinct CDR3 sequences, 22% of them seen only once. J lost 6 bases, V lost 3 bases, and 8 bases had no gene match. The CDR3 spans 14 residues. From germline, CDR1 is DFQATT and CDR2 SNEGSKA (reference sequence). This chain connects TRBV20-1 to TRBJ1-5; 7 nucleotides align to TRBD1. Sequencing was carried out using peripheral blood. The receptor comes from a young woman with stable Graves' hyperthyroidism. Some clones in this sample may be carry-over from other donors' samples. The CDR3 DNA reads TGCAGTGCTAGTCTCTCAGGGGGTACTCAGCCCCAGCATTTT. It specifies CSASLSGGTQPQHF.